The T cell receptor beta chain described here comes from a study of monozygotic twins with inflammatory bowel disease. The CDR3 is 13 amino acids. Germline assignment: CDR1 SGHRS and CDR2 YFSETQ. TCRdb re-called the 5' RACE reads and gives one entry per CDR3 protein, without DNA. Recorded for this sample: about 380,000 distinct CDR3 sequences. This chain uses TRBV5-1 with TRBJ2-1; checking the TCRdb D call of TRBD2 is not possible without DNA. Specimen: blood. The clonotype was recovered from a human donor with ulcerative colitis or Crohn's disease, or a healthy co-twin of an affected twin (not recorded which). The CDR3 here is CASRGGGAGEQFF. Looking up the rest from reference TRBV5-1 and TRBJ2-1 gives the full variable domain: KAGVTQTPRYLIKTRGQQVTLSCSPISGHRSVSWYQQTPGQGLQFLFEYFSETQRNKGNFPGRFSGRQFSNSRSEMNVSTLELGDSALYLCASRGGGAGEQFFGPGTRLTVL.